This is a list of T cell receptor beta chains from one sample in a study of blood T cell repertoires in COVID-19. TCRdb's table, derived via immunoSEQ multiplex PCR, lists solely in-frame clones and lacks some. The sample yields about 290,000 clones, about 90% seen once. The sequencing input was peripheral blood. The receptors stem from a young woman with COVID-19, enrolled during active disease. CDR3s include the opening cysteine and the closing phenylalanine or tryptophan. Each record gives: D gene, J gene, V gene, CDR3 DNA, CDR3 protein. The D gene is left open where the match is weak.

d_call: .; j_call: TRBJ1-4; v_call: TRBV25-1; cdr3_nt: TGTGCCAGCAGTGACCCCTTAACTAATGAAAAACTGTTTTTT; cdr3_aa: CASSDPLTNEKLFF
d_call: TRBD2; j_call: TRBJ2-1; v_call: TRBV6-4; cdr3_nt: TGTGCCAGCAGTGCCAGCGGGGGCTCCTACAATGAGCAGTTCTTC; cdr3_aa: CASSASGGSYNEQFF